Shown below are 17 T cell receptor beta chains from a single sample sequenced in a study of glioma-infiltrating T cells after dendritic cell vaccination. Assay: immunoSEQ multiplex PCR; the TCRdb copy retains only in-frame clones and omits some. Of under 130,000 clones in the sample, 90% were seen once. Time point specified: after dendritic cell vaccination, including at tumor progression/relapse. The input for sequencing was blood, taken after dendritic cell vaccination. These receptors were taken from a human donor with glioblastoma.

CDR3 sequence reads: CASSLAGQGHEQYF. The DNA of the CDR3 is TGTGCCAGCAGCTTGGCGGGACAGGGTCACGAGCAGTACTTC. The chain recombines TRBV5-4 with TRBJ2-7; 9 nucleotides align to TRBD1. The J segment lost 5 bases and the V segment lost 0 bases, leaving 3 bases of the junction unmatched. The CDR3 length is 14 residues. Germline CDR1 SGHNT, CDR2 YYREEE (reference sequence).

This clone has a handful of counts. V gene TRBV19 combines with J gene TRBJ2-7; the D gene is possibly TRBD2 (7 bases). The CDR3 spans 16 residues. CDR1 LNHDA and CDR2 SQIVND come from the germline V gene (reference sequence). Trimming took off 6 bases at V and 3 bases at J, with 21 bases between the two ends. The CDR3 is CASSPGVRGPIYEQYF. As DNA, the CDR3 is TGTGCCAGTAGCCCCGGGGTGCGGGGGCCGATCTACGAGCAGTACTTC.

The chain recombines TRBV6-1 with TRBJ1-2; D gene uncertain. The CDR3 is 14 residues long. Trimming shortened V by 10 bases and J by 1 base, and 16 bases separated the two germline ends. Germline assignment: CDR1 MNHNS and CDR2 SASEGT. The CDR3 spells CATYEGGLNYGYTF. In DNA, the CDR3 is TGTGCCACTTACGAGGGAGGACTTAACTATGGCTACACCTTC.

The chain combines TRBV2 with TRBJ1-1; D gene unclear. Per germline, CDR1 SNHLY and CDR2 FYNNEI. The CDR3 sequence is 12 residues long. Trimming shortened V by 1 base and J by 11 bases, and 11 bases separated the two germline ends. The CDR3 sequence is CASSEEPLRAFF. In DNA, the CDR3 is TGTGCCAGCAGTGAAGAGCCGCTGAGGGCTTTCTTT.

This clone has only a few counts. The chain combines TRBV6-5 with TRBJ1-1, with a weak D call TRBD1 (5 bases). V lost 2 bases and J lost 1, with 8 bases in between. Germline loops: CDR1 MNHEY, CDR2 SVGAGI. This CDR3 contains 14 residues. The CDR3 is CASSYSRGNTEAFF. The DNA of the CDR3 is TGTGCCAGCAGTTACAGTAGGGGGAACACTGAAGCTTTCTTT.

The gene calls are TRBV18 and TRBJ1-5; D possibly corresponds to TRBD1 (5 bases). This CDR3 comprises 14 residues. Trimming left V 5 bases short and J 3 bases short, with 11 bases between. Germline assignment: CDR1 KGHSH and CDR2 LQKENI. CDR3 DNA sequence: TGTGCCAGCTCATCTGACAGCGCCAATCAGCCCCAGCATTTT. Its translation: CASSSDSANQPQHF.

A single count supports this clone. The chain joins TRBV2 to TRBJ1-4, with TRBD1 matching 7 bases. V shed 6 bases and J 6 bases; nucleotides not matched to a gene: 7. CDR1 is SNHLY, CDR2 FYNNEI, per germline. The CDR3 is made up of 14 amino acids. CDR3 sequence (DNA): TGTGCCAGCAGGGGACAGCTCTCGCATGAAAAACTGTTTTTT. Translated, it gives CASRGQLSHEKLFF.

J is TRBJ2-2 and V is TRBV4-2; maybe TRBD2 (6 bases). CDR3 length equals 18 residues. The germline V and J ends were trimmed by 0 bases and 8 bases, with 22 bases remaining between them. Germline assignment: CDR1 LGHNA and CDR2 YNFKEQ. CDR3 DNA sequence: TGTGCCAGCAGCCAAGATCGTGGCAGGGAGGATGGCCGGGGGGAGCTGTTTTTT. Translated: CASSQDRGREDGRGELFF.

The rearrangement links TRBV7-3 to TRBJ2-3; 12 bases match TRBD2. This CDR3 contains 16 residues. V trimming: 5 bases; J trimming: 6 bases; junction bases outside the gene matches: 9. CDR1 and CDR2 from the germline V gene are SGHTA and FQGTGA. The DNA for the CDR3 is TGTGCCAGCAGCCGAACCCTGACTAGCGGGGGTGATACGCAGTATTTT. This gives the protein CASSRTLTSGGDTQYF.

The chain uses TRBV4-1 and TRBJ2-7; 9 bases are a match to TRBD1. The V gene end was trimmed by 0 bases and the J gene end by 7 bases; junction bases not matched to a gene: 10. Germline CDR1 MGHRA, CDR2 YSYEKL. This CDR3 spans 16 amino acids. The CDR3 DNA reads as TGCGCCAGCAGCCAAGAAGGTCGTGGGACAGGGAAAGAGCAGTACTTC. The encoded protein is CASSQEGRGTGKEQYF.

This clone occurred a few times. The CDR3 bases are TGTGCCAGTGCGGGACAGGGTGGAGAGACCCAGTACTTC. This codes for CASAGQGGETQYF. The genes are TRBV10-3 and TRBJ2-5; 9 nucleotides line up with TRBD1. With V trimmed by 10 bases and J by 4 bases, 7 bases remained unmatched. Germline lookup yields CDR1 ENHRY and CDR2 SYGVKD. The CDR3 totals 13 residues.

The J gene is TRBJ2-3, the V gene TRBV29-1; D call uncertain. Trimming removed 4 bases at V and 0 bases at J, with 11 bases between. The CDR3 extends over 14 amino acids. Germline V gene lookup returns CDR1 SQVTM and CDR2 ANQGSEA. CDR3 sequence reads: CSVVGSRSTDTQYF. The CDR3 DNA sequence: TGCAGCGTTGTCGGTTCCCGGAGCACAGATACGCAGTATTTT.

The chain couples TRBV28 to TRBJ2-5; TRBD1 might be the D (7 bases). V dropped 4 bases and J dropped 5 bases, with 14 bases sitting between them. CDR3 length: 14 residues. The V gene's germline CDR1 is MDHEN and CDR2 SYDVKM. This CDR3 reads CASSCKGAGETQYF. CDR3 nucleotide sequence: TGTGCCAGCAGTTGCAAGGGGGCGGGGGAGACCCAGTACTTC.

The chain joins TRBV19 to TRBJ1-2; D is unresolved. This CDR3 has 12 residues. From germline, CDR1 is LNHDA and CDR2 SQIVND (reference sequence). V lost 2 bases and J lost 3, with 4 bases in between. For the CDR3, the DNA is TGTGCCAGTAGTATAAGCTACTATGGCTACACCTTC. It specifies CASSISYYGYTF.

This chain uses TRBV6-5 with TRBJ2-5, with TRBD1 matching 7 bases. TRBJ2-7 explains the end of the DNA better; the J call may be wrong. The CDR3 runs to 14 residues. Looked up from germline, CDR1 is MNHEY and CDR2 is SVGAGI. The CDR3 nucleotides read TGTGCCAGCAGCCTGAGGGGGCCCCCCTACGAGCAGTACTTC. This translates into CASSLRGPPYEQYF.

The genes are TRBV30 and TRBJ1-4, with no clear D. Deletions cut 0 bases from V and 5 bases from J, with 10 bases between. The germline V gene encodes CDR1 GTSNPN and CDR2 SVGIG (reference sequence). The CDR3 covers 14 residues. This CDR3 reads CAWSVMAGNEKLFF. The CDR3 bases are TGTGCCTGGAGTGTTATGGCGGGGAATGAAAAACTGTTTTTT.

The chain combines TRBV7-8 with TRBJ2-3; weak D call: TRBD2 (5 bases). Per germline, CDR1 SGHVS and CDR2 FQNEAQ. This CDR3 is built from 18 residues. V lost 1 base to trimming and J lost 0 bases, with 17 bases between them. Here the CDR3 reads CASSLEFGFSVSTDTQYF. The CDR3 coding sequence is TGTGCCAGCAGCTTAGAATTTGGTTTTAGCGTTAGCACAGATACGCAGTATTTT.